The 26 T cell receptor beta chains given below trace back to one sample, sequenced in a study of blood T cell repertoires in COVID-19. Sequenced by immunoSEQ multiplex PCR; TCRdb stores in-frame clones only, minus some. The sample holds about 230,000 clones, approximately 80% seen once. Sequencing input: peripheral blood. Receptors originate from a middle-aged man with acute or convalescent COVID-19.

In this sample, this clone turned up once. The CDR3 coding sequence is TGTGCCAGCAGCAAATGGGCAGGGGTGGGTATGAACACTGAAGCTTTCTTT. It specifies CASSKWAGVGMNTEAFF. The V call is TRBV21-1, the J call TRBJ1-1; the table's D call, TRBD1, was not checked against the DNA. TRBV21-1 is labeled a pseudogene. The CDR3 has 17 amino acids.

Here the CDR3 reads CASSIPGGGYGYTF. The CDR3, as DNA: TGTGCCAGCAGCATCCCAGGGGGAGGCTATGGCTACACCTTC. The chain has TRBV7-2 and TRBJ1-2; 7 bases match TRBD1. Unmatched junction bases numbered 7, after V lost 5 bases and J lost 4 bases. This CDR3 is built from 14 residues. The germline V gene has CDR1 SGHTA and CDR2 FQGNSA.

The chain links TRBV5-1 to TRBJ2-1, with 7 bases lining up with TRBD2. After removal of 2 bases from V and 4 bases from J, the junction contained 6 bases not matched to a gene. Germline-derived CDR1 and CDR2 are SGHRS and YFSETQ. The CDR3 covers 15 residues. The CDR3 DNA reads TGCGCCAGCAGCTTTGGGGCTAGCGGATACAATGAGCAGTTCTTC. Amino acid sequence: CASSFGASGYNEQFF.

This chain joins TRBV3-1 (or the pseudogene TRBV3-2) and TRBJ1-5, with 8 positions matching TRBD1. This CDR3 region has 15 residues. Germline CDR1 is LGHDT and CDR2 is YNNKEL (reference sequence). With 1 base clipped from V and 6 bases from J, the junction kept 5 bases outside the gene matches. CDR3 DNA sequence: TGTGCCAGCAGCCAAGGGGACAGGCACACTCAGCCCCAGCATTTT. This gives the protein CASSQGDRHTQPQHF.

This clone has just one count. The rearrangement links TRBV20-1 to TRBJ2-3, with TRBD2 identical over 7 bases. Per germline, CDR1 DFQATT and CDR2 SNEGSKA (reference sequence). Losses at the gene ends were 5 bases for V and 9 bases for J; bases not matched to a gene: 2. This CDR3 spans 10 amino acids. The chain's CDR3 is CSAGTTTQYF. CDR3 nucleotides: TGCAGTGCTGGGACTACCACGCAGTATTTT.

The chain employs TRBV19 and TRBJ1-1; 11 nucleotides align to TRBD1. Germline CDR1 reads LNHDA; CDR2 reads SQIVND (reference sequence). Trimming cost V 6 bases and J 2 bases; bases outside gene matches: 5. The CDR3 contains 15 residues. CDR3 in DNA: TGTGCCAGTAGACGGGACAGGGGGGGTAACACTGAAGCTTTCTTT. Amino acids: CASRRDRGGNTEAFF.

This clone appeared a few times. The genes are TRBV10-3 and TRBJ1-2, with 10 bases that match TRBD1. CDR1 is ENHRY and CDR2 is SYGVKD in the germline V gene. This CDR3 is 16 amino acids long. Germline trimming cut 6 bases from V and 1 base from J; bases unmatched to any gene: 8. DNA of the CDR3: TGTGCCATCAGATCGGGACAGGGGAGAGTTAACTATGGCTACACCTTC. It translates to CAIRSGQGRVNYGYTF.

V is TRBV6-5 and J is TRBJ1-2; D is unresolved. Germline V gene sequence: CDR1 MNHEY, CDR2 SVGAGI. The V gene lost 6 bases and the J gene lost 4 bases, with 9 bases spanning the gap. The CDR3 consists of 12 residues. The CDR3 is CASRAGSYGYTF. The DNA for the CDR3 is TGTGCCAGCAGGGCGGGGAGCTATGGCTACACCTTC.

The J gene is TRBJ2-7, the V gene TRBV18; 7 bases map to TRBD1. Germline CDR1 KGHSH, CDR2 LQKENI. The CDR3 runs to 14 residues. V lost 6 bases and J lost 2; bases outside the gene matches: 7. The CDR3 sequence: CASSPGTVPYEQYF. The CDR3 region has the DNA TGTGCCAGCTCGCCCGGGACAGTCCCCTACGAGCAGTACTTC.

In regard to this clone: The sample contains more than one DNA sequence encoding this CDR3. This chain joins TRBV14 and TRBJ1-2, with TRBD1 as a possible D gene (6 bases). CDR1 SGHDN and CDR2 FVKESK come from the germline V gene. Deletions cut 1 base from V and 8 bases from J, with 14 bases between. There are 14 residues in the CDR3. The CDR3 DNA is TGTGCCAGCAGCCAAGCCGTCGGGGGGCTCGGCTACACCTTC. Protein sequence: CASSQAVGGLGYTF.

The chain couples TRBV7-2 to TRBJ2-3, with TRBD2 identical over 8 bases. The CDR3 totals 16 residues. J gave up 5 bases and V 4 bases, and 11 bases lay outside the gene matches. The germline gives CDR1 SGHTA, CDR2 FQGNSA. The CDR3 nucleotides read TGTGCCAGCAGCTCTCGGGGCGGGAGGTGGGGAGATACGCAGTATTTT. The encoded protein is CASSSRGGRWGDTQYF. Drawing the rest from reference TRBV7-2 and TRBJ2-3, the complete variable domain is GAGVSQSPSNKVTEKGKDVELRCDPISGHTALYWYRQSLGQGLEFLIYFQGNSAPDKSGLPSDRFSAERTGGSVSTLTIQRTQQEDSAVYLCASSSRGGRWGDTQYFGPGTRLTVL.

V usage is TRBV6-5 and J usage is TRBJ1-4; TRBD1 matches 7 bases. The CDR3 sequence is 15 residues long. The germline gives CDR1 MNHEY, CDR2 SVGAGI. V dropped 2 bases and J dropped 8; count of bases not matched to a gene: 8. CDR3 region: CASSYGAGGDEKLFF. The CDR3 region has the DNA TGTGCCAGCAGTTACGGCGCAGGGGGTGACGAAAAACTGTTTTTT.

This chain joins TRBV9 and TRBJ2-5; D uncertain. Germline CDR1 and CDR2: SGDLS and YYNGEE. The CDR3 is made up of 15 amino acids. Trimming stripped 0 bases from V and 5 bases from J, with 14 bases between. Here the CDR3 reads CASSVEGHGWETQYF. CDR3 bases: TGTGCCAGCAGCGTAGAAGGTCACGGGTGGGAGACCCAGTACTTC.

V usage is TRBV19 and J usage is TRBJ1-3, with 7 positions matching TRBD1. The ends lost 4 bases at V and 4 bases at J; junction bases unmatched: 4. Germline V lookup: CDR1 LNHDA, CDR2 SQIVND (reference sequence). This CDR3 is 14 amino acids long. This CDR3 reads CASSTPDRGNTIYF. The CDR3 DNA is TGTGCCAGTAGTACCCCGGACAGGGGAAACACCATATATTTT.

The rearrangement links TRBV5-1 to TRBJ2-5; a weak D match, TRBD1 (6 bases). V gave up 1 base and J gave up 3 bases, with 13 bases separating them. There are 15 residues in the CDR3. Per the germline V gene, CDR1 is SGHRS and CDR2 is YFSETQ. The CDR3 DNA reads as TGCGCCAGCAGCTTGAGCCCAGGGGTCGAAGAGACCCAGTACTTC. This translates into CASSLSPGVEETQYF.

This chain links TRBV5-1 with TRBJ2-2; 10 bases map to TRBD2. Trimming cost V 4 bases and J 4 bases; bases outside gene matches: 7. The CDR3 totals 16 residues. Germline loops: CDR1 SGHRS, CDR2 YFSETQ. The CDR3 loop reads CASSGKREGSTGELFF. The DNA of the CDR3 is TGCGCCAGCAGCGGAAAGCGGGAGGGCAGCACCGGGGAGCTGTTTTTT.

This chain links TRBV7-2 with TRBJ1-5, with D uncertain. The CDR3 sequence is 15 residues long. CDR1 SGHTA and CDR2 FQGNSA come from the germline V gene. Deletions cut 5 bases from V and 1 base from J, with 12 bases between. CDR3 residues: CASSLREGSNQPQHF. The DNA of the CDR3 is TGTGCCAGCAGCCTACGGGAGGGAAGCAATCAGCCCCAGCATTTT.

The chain carries TRBV12-3 or TRBV12-4 and TRBJ2-5; 7 positions agree with TRBD1. V lost 6 bases and J lost 5; bases outside the gene matches: 3. This CDR3 contains 12 residues. CDR3: CASRTGPETQYF. The CDR3 DNA is TGTGCCAGCAGGACAGGGCCCGAGACCCAGTACTTC.

The table lists this clone with a count of one. The chain employs TRBV19 and TRBJ2-3, with 9 bases aligning to TRBD2. This CDR3 has 18 residues. Germline CDR1 reads LNHDA; CDR2 reads SQIVND (reference sequence). J gave up 1 base and V 6 bases, and 14 bases lay outside the gene matches. In DNA form, the CDR3 reads TGTGCCAGTAGACCCGCAGCGGGAGGCATGGGGGGCACAGATACGCAGTATTTT. As protein: CASRPAAGGMGGTDTQYF.

The chain links TRBV19 to TRBJ2-7; 14 bases map to TRBD2. CDR3 length equals 15 residues. V shed 5 bases, J shed 6 bases, and the junction held 6 bases outside the gene matches. In germline, CDR1 is LNHDA, CDR2 SQIVND (reference sequence). CDR3 in DNA: TGTGCCAGTAGTTGGGGGACTAGCGGGAGCAGCGAGCAGTACTTC. Translated: CASSWGTSGSSEQYF.

The chain combines TRBV11-3 with TRBJ1-2; the D is unclear. The germline V gene has CDR1 SGHNT and CDR2 YENEEA. The germline V and J ends were trimmed by 5 bases and 3 bases, with 10 bases remaining between them. This CDR3 has 13 amino acids. CDR3 DNA sequence: TGTGCCAGCAGCCTCACAGATCACTATGGCTACACCTTC. Amino acids: CASSLTDHYGYTF.

The CDR3 loop reads CATSEQRLNTEAFF. Written as DNA, the CDR3 is TGTGCCACCAGCGAGCAACGCCTGAACACTGAAGCTTTCTTT. The chain joins TRBV15 to TRBJ1-1; D not resolved. Germline-derived CDR1 and CDR2 are LNHNV and YYDKDF (reference sequence). Between the trimmed V and J ends, which lost 5 bases and 0 bases, there was a span of 10 bases. This CDR3 is built from 14 residues.

This chain links TRBV3-1 (or the pseudogene TRBV3-2) with TRBJ1-2; 8 bases align to TRBD1. With 0 bases clipped from V and 8 bases from J, the junction kept 5 bases outside the gene matches. The CDR3 runs 14 residues. In germline, CDR1 is LGHDT, CDR2 YNNKEL (reference sequence). The CDR3 region is CASSQEDRVIGYTF. CDR3 nucleotides: TGTGCCAGCAGCCAAGAGGACAGGGTAATCGGCTACACCTTC.

The chain recombines TRBV7-2 with TRBJ2-7; D possibly corresponds to TRBD2 (5 bases). The CDR3 is 14 amino acids. Between the trimmed V and J ends, which lost 2 bases and 3 bases, there was a span of 11 bases. The germline CDR1 and CDR2 sequences are SGHTA and FQGNSA. Here the CDR3 reads CASSLRLAGYEQYF. The CDR3 nucleotides read TGTGCCAGCAGCTTAAGGCTAGCAGGCTACGAGCAGTACTTC.

The chain carries TRBV5-1 and TRBJ2-7; 10 bases fit TRBD2. V trimming: 4 bases; J trimming: 2 bases; junction bases outside the gene matches: 6. In germline, CDR1 is SGHRS, CDR2 YFSETQ. The CDR3 spans 15 residues. Here the CDR3 reads CASSETSGRTYEQYF. The CDR3 nucleotides are TGCGCCAGCAGCGAGACTAGCGGGCGCACCTACGAGCAGTACTTC.

The rearrangement uses TRBV5-6 and TRBJ2-7, with 9 nucleotides matching TRBD2. The CDR3 spans 12 residues. CDR1 and CDR2 (germline): SGHDT, YYEEEE. V lost 4 bases to trimming and J lost 6 bases; unmatched junction nucleotides: 2. This CDR3 reads CASSRTSAEQYF. DNA for the CDR3: TGTGCCAGCAGCCGGACTAGCGCCGAGCAGTACTTC.